The 5 T cell receptor beta chains listed next were all sequenced from one sample in a study of vaccination effects on CD4 cells after COVID-19 (dated by TCRdb to between 2022 and 2023). The protocol used for the library was the immunoSEQ multiplex PCR assay. TCRdb mirrors the immuneACCESS table, restricted to in-frame sequences. Some clones are absent from its copies; in checked studies, under half trace to an unresolved V gene, and the reason for the others is unknown. This sample comprises around 40,000 clones, around two thirds of them detected only once. Roughly 33% of the sample rests with the top ten. To identify antigen-specific CD4+ T cell clonotypes by their expansion, the ViraFEST assay first stimulated PBMC with viral peptide pools and then applied TCR sequencing. After 10 days of culture, CD4+ T cells were isolated with the EasySep CD4+ T cell isolation kit. PCR-confirmed SARS-CoV-2 infection had occurred in convalescent patients between March and December 2020, before the Alpha, Beta and Delta variants emerged in the United States.

What these receptors recognize is not known. This material consisted of CD4+ T cells from PBMCs cultured with a peptide pool, taken before COVID-19 vaccination. These receptors came from a human donor who had a prior SARS-CoV-2 infection.

This clone turned up a few times. The J gene is TRBJ1-6, the V gene TRBV6-2 or TRBV6-3; D not resolved. The CDR3 is 15 residues long. Germline CDR1 reads MNHEY; CDR2 reads SVGEGT. V lost 2 bases, J lost 4 bases, and 9 bases lay in between. Written as DNA, the CDR3 is TGTGCCAGCAGTTACGTCCAGAGTTATAATTCACCCCTCCACTTT. Translated, it gives CASSYVQSYNSPLHF.

This chain's CDR3 is CAISESAGTYEQYF. CDR3 bases: TGTGCCATCAGTGAGTCAGCAGGGACCTACGAGCAGTACTTC. The chain uses TRBV10-3 and TRBJ2-7; D might be TRBD1 (5 bases). The CDR3 has 14 amino acids. Germline CDR1 ENHRY, CDR2 SYGVKD. V lost 0 bases, J lost 2 bases, and 8 bases lay in between.

As for this clone: This sample includes further DNA sequences coding for the same CDR3. The chain is built from TRBV5-1 and TRBJ2-7; TRBD1 might be the D (6 bases). The CDR3 loop spans 13 amino acids. Trimming took 4 bases from V and 2 from J, leaving 10 bases between them. The germline CDR1 and CDR2 sequences are SGHRS and YFSETQ. As DNA, the CDR3 is TGCGCCAGCAGCCTGGACAGTACCTACGAGCAGTACTTC. Translation gives CASSLDSTYEQYF.

This sequence joins TRBV6-5 and TRBJ2-3; the match to TRBD1 covers 8 bases. V lost 0 bases, J lost 6 bases, and 5 bases stayed unmatched. There are 15 residues in the CDR3. Germline-derived CDR1 and CDR2 are MNHEY and SVGAGI. The CDR3 spells CASSYSPTGVDTQYF. CDR3 DNA sequence: TGTGCCAGCAGTTACTCACCGACAGGGGTTGATACGCAGTATTTT.

The rearrangement uses TRBV29-1 and TRBJ1-1; unclear D gene. The CDR3 is 13 residues long. Germline CDR1 is SQVTM and CDR2 is ANQGSEA. Trimming cost V 4 bases and J 1 base, with 10 bases left between them. The CDR3 DNA sequence: TGCAGCGTTGGTGGACTTACGAACACTGAAGCTTTCTTT. Its protein is CSVGGLTNTEAFF.